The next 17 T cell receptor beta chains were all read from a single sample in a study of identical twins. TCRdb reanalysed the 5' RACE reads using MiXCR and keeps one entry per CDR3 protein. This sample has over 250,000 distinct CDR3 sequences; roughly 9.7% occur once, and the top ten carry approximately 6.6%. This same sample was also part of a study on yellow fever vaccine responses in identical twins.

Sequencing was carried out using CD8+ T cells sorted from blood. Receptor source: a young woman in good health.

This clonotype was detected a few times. The CDR3 reads CASSLLVGTGSDEQFF. CDR3 DNA sequence: TGTGCCAGCAGCCTCCTAGTAGGGACAGGGTCGGATGAGCAGTTCTTC. The chain employs TRBV28 and TRBJ2-1; TRBD1 aligns across 9 bases. Germline CDR1 reads MDHEN; CDR2 reads SYDVKM. CDR3 size: 16 residues. The V gene end was trimmed by 6 bases and the J gene end by 8 bases; junction bases not matched to a gene: 14.

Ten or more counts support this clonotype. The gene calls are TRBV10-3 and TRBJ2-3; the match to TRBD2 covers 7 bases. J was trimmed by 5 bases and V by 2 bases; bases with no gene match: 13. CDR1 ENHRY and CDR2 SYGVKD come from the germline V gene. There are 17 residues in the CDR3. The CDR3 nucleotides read TGTGCCATCAGTGAGATGCTAGCGGTGATTGGGGGAGATACGCAGTATTTT. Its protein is CAISEMLAVIGGDTQYF.

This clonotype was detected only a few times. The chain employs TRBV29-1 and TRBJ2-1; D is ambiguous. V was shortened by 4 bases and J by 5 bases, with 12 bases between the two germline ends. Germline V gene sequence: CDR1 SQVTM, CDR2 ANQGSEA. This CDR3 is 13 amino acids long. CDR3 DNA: TGCAGCGTTGTAACCCCCCCGAACAATGAGCAGTTCTTC. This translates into CSVVTPPNNEQFF.

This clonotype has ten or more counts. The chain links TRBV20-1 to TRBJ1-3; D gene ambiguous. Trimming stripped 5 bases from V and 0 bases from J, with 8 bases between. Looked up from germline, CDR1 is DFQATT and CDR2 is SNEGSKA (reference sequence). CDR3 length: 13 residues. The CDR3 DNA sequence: TGCAGTGCTGCGGCGCTCTCTGGAAACACCATATATTTT. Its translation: CSAAALSGNTIYF.

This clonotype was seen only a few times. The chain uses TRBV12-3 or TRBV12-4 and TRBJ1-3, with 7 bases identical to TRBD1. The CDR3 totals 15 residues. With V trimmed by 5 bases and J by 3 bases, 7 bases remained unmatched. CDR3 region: CASSPQGISGNTIYF. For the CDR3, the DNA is TGTGCCAGCAGTCCACAGGGGATAAGTGGAAACACCATATATTTT.

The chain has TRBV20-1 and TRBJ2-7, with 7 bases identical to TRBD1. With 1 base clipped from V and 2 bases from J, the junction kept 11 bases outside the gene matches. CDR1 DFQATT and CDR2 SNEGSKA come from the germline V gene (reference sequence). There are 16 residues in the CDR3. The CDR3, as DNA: TGCAGTGCTAGAGGTATAGGGACAGCCATAACCTACGAGCAGTACTTC. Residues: CSARGIGTAITYEQYF.

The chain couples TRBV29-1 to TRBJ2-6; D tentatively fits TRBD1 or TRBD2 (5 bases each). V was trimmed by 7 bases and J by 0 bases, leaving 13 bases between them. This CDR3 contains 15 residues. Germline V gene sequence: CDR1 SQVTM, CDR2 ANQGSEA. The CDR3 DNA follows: TGCAGCGCTTGGGACGGTGACTCTGGGGCCAACGTCCTGACTTTC. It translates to CSAWDGDSGANVLTF.

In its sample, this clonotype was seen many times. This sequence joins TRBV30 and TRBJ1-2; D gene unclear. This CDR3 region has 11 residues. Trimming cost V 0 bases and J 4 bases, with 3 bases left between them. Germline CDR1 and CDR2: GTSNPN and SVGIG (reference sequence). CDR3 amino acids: CAWSVAYGYTF. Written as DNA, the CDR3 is TGTGCCTGGAGTGTCGCCTATGGCTACACCTTC.

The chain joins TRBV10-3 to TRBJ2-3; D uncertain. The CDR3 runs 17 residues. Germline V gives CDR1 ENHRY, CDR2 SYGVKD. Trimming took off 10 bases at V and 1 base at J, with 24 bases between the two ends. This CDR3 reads CATKSTPTLGGTDTQYF. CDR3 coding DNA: TGTGCCACCAAATCGACCCCGACTCTTGGCGGCACAGATACGCAGTATTTT.

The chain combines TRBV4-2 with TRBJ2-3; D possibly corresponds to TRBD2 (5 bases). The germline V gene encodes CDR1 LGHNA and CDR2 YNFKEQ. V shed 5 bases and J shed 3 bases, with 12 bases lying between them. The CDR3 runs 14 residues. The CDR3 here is CASSEGDTTDTQYF. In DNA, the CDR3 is TGTGCCAGCAGCGAGGGAGATACAACAGATACGCAGTATTTT.

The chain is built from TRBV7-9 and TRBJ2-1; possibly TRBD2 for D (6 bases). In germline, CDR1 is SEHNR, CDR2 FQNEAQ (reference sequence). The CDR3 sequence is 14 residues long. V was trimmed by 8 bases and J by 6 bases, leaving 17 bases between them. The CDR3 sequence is CASGGLPLFNEQFF. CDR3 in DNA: TGTGCCAGCGGGGGACTTCCCCTTTTCAATGAGCAGTTCTTC.

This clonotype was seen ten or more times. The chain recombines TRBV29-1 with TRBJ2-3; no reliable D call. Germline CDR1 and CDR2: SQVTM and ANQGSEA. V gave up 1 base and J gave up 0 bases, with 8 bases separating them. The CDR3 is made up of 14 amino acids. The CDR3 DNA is TGCAGCGTTGAAGCGGATACTAGCACAGATACGCAGTATTTT. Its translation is CSVEADTSTDTQYF.

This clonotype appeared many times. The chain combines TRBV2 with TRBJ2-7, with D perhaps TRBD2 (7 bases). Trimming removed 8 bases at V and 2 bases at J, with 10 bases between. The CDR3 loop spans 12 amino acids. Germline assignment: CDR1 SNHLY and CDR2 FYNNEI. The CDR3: CASRGATYEQYF. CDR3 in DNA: TGTGCCAGCCGGGGGGCTACCTACGAGCAGTACTTC.

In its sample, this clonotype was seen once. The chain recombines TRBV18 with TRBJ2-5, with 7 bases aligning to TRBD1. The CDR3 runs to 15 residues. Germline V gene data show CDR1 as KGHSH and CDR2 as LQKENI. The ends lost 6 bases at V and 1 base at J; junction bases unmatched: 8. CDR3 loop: CASSPTGYFQETQYF. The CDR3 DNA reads TGTGCCAGCTCTCCGACAGGGTATTTCCAAGAGACCCAGTACTTC.

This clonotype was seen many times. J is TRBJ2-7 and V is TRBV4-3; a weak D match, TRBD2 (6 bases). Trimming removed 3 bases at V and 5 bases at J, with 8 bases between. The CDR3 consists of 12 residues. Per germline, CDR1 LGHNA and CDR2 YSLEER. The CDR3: CASSQGEDEQYF. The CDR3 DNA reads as TGCGCCAGCAGCCAGGGGGAGGACGAGCAGTACTTC.

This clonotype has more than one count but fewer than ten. In DNA form, the CDR3 reads TGTGCCAGCAGCTCATTGGAGACAGGGGAGACAGATACGCAGTATTTT. It translates to CASSSLETGETDTQYF. The chain uses TRBV7-9 and TRBJ2-3; the match to TRBD1 covers 8 bases. CDR1 and CDR2 from the germline V gene are SEHNR and FQNEAQ (reference sequence). This CDR3 has 16 amino acids. V trimming: 4 bases; J trimming: 3 bases; junction bases outside the gene matches: 9.

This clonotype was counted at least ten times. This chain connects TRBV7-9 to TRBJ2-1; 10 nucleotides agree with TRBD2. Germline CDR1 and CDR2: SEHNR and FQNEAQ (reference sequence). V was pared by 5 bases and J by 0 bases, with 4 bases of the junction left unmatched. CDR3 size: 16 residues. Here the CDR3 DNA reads TGTGCCAGCAGCGGACCTAGCGGGAGCTCCTACAATGAGCAGTTCTTC. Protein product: CASSGPSGSSYNEQFF.